This TCR beta chain was retrieved from a study of cytomegalovirus exposure and HLA in healthy donors (dated by TCRdb to between 2016 and 2019). In terms of the full investigation: An earlier analysis of 587 of the donors reported approximately 270 Gb of sequence data and approximately 110 million unique TCR beta sequences from around 200 million T cells. Roughly 300 gigabases of sequencing data and 91 million or so unique TCR sequences made up an early release that covered several hundred HLA-typed donors. Of the roughly 400 genotyped donors, 65% to 90% fell in the genetic ancestry cluster associated with self-reported Caucasian donors. The study aimed to test whether signatures of past pathogen exposure could be identified by cataloging public T cell receptors. The study profiled the T cell repertoires of 500 to 800 subjects by immunosequencing and related them to cytomegalovirus serostatus. Besides the first cohort of some 670 subjects, a separate validation cohort made up of 120 different subjects was used. To predict cytomegalovirus infection status, the study combined high-throughput TCR immunosequencing, statistical association of individual TCRs with disease status, and machine learning. A later analysis re-examined previously published TCR beta repertoires from roughly 650 donors and added high-resolution HLA genotyping to investigate patterns of TCR occurrence. Rather than drawing on any new phenotypic data, the later analysis identified candidate immune exposures from TCR beta sequences and the way those sequences occurred across donors. In an earlier analysis of 550 to 700 of the donors, high-throughput TCR beta sequencing was used to judge whether each TCR beta V gene segment behaved as functional or pseudogenic. Donor age, sex, ethnicity and CMV serostatus were collected together with the repertoire data. A later genetic analysis used genome-wide SNP genotypes for about three fifths of the 666 donors, treating that subset as a discovery cohort. Every repertoire in the discovery cohort had been generated on one and the same sequencing platform. Both class I and class II loci were covered by HLA typing, at four-digit resolution. The number of typed donors differed by locus: roughly 620-640 for A, B, C, DRB1 and DQB1; 500 to 550 for DQA1; 606 for DPA1; and approximately 450 for DPB1. Four or five DR-DQ haplotypes were handled as single units for association and clustering because linkage in the cohort was strong. Among 350 to 400 genotyped donors of the cohort, an average of 235,054 unique TCR beta nucleotide sequences were sequenced per donor, roughly 18% of them non-productive. What the authors observed across the whole study: Linkage disequilibrium might explain the correlated functional status among segregating V segments, but an unknown experimental factor could not be excluded. A later analysis found that TCR association rates varied across HLA loci, with DRB1 alleles showing the most associated TCRs and HLA-C alleles the fewest. Because counts were too low, some 17 rarely observed V segments, including chromosome 9 orphons, were excluded from the earlier analysis of fewer than 650 of the donors. Because HLA typing was unavailable for some donors at each locus, only the typed subset was used in association tests. Specific HLA alleles were associated with more than 15,000 TCR beta sequences at a false discovery rate of 0.05 in a later analysis. Presence/absence analyses assumed roughly uniform sequencing depth across donors, an assumption that may not hold. When HLA alleles, especially DR and DQ, strongly co-occurred, TCR associations were difficult to assign to individual alleles. Cytomegalovirus status was reported to be diagnosed by the classifier with high specificity and sensitivity in both the original and validation cohorts. Most CMV-associated TCR beta chains appeared to be HLA-restricted in a later analysis, and the HLA associations seemed to be driven largely by CMV exposure. A later analysis reported that several top co-occurrence clusters appeared linked to parvovirus B19, influenza, CMV and Epstein-Barr virus. The study gave a list of 150 to 200 TCR beta chains associated with cytomegalovirus. CMV serostatus was the only immune exposure information available for the cohort. Compared with equally common non-associated chains, HLA-associated TCR beta chains in a later analysis were more clonally expanded and had lower generation probabilities. In a later genetic analysis, a missense DCLRE1C variant was associated with V-gene and J-gene trimming of TCR beta chains, and the association was replicated in an independent cohort. Three of the identified cytomegalovirus-associated TCR beta chains were confirmed in vitro to be specific for cytomegalovirus antigens. Across donors, most TCR sequences were observed very rarely, whereas some public TCRs were present in many individuals. In an earlier analysis of approximately 590 of the donors, most TCR beta V segments appeared in productive rearrangements about 87% or about 30% of the time, broadly matching IMGT annotations. This cohort had only TCR beta chains sequenced, and the lack of alpha or paired-chain data limited which features could be detected. Compared with the approximately 720-donor mean, donors in an Asian-associated ancestry cluster had fewer N-insertions in productive TCRs, according to a later genetic analysis. The authors suggested that the approach could potentially be extended to other disease states and immunological phenotypes. A further reported finding was that TCR beta sequences accurately predicted the HLA-A and HLA-B alleles for most subjects in the first cohort. A group of highly shared sequence variants was considered likely to be a technical artifact of the sequencing pipeline.

In total, roughly 710 healthy bone marrow donors made up the cohort. At the time of sampling, every cohort member was nominally healthy, though immune exposures that went unrecorded were likely present. The donor tested CMV seropositive and was one of the 289 seropositive cohort members. A peripheral blood sample was provided by each donor, and peripheral blood mononuclear cells were used for TCR beta sequencing. The Qiagen DNeasy Blood Extraction Kit was used to extract genomic DNA from the blood cell samples. Libraries came from the immunoSEQ multiplex PCR assay. The multiplex PCR relied on a mix of 60 forward primers for TCR Vbeta segments and 13 reverse primers for TCR Jbeta segments. A multiplex PCR assay on genomic DNA amplified the CDR3 region of rearranged TCR beta genes. The Illumina HiSeq System was used to sequence the amplified TCR beta libraries as 87-base-pair reads. In the source study's methods: A later analysis tallied around 80 million unique TCR beta chains across the 600 to 700 repertoires, and 10 million to 11 million of those chains were shared by two or more donors. To remove PCR and sequencing errors, raw reads were error-corrected and collapsed into unique sequences using a nearest-neighbor algorithm that merged closely related sequences. Alignment of CDR3 sequences to IMGT reference sequences was used to assign V, D and J gene segments. For a sequence to be retained, a match of at least six nucleotides to both a V gene segment and a J gene segment was required. Rearrangements were classified as productive when the CDR3 lacked stop codons and remained in frame with V and J, and all other rearrangements were classified as non-productive. Following IMGT convention, CDR3 was defined as the stretch from the second conserved V-encoded cysteine to the conserved J-encoded phenylalanine. In an earlier analysis of more than 550 of the donors, sequences lacking an unambiguous match to a single V gene segment were excluded. An earlier analysis of 587 of the donors called V segments functional above 56.7% productive rearrangements and segregating when the between-donor standard deviation exceeded 5%. A statistical classification framework was built for diagnosing cytomegalovirus status from the catalog of TCR beta chain sequences. In a later analysis, TCR nucleotide sequences were compared against IMGT/GENE-DB human TR gene sequences so that V and J genes could be assigned. The TCRdist pipeline was used in a later analysis to assign CDR3 sequences and most-parsimonious VDJ recombination scenarios. In a later analysis, each TCR beta chain was defined by its CDR3 amino acid sequence together with its V-gene family, and reads lacking a unique V-gene family were excluded. To address suspected cross-contamination and a sequencing artifact, a later analysis removed 592 highly shared, low-generation-probability nucleotide sequences. In a later analysis, a clonal expansion index was calculated for each public chain from normalized within-repertoire ranks of inferred template counts. Generation probabilities in a later analysis came from a VDJ recombination model fitted to out-of-frame rearrangements, and those results were checked against IGoR. In a later analysis, hypergeometric tests were used to score TCR-TCR, TCR-HLA and TCR-CMV co-occurrence, with a repertoire-size bias correction applied to TCR pairs. False discovery rates were estimated in a later analysis by permuting HLA or CMV assignments 20 times. In a later analysis, co-occurring TCRs were grouped with DBSCAN, and TCRdist sequence similarity was added when clustering was performed within HLA-allele-positive subsets. Repertoires with fewer than 30,000 or more than 120,000 public chains, plus five repertoires with anomalous nucleotide sharing, were excluded from co-occurrence clustering. Imported from immuneACCESS, the table was reduced by TCRdb to in-frame sequences with V and J called. These copies leave out some clones; in studies compared against another copy, an unresolved V gene accounts for under half, and the cause of the remainder is not known. The DNA gave D and trimming, while V, J and clone size come from that table. The sample includes approximately 160,000 clones, with 78% observed a single time. The ten biggest clones cover around 13% of the sample.

This clone came up once. Its cognate antigen has yet to be identified. No much larger clone is present one base from it, and per-base qualities are unavailable. Sequenced input: PBMCs. The receptor was derived from a woman between 50 and 59 years old in good health and CMV-seropositive.

The CDR3 sequence is CASSEAPPSYSTDTQYF. The nucleotides read TGTGCCAGCAGTGAAGCCCCGCCCAGTTATAGCACAGATACGCAGTATTTT. The chain was built from TRBV2 and TRBJ2-3; the D gene remains uncertain. CDR1 and CDR2, per the germline V gene, are SNHLY and FYNNEI. V is clipped by 0 bases and J by 0 bases, and the sequence between their germline boundaries is 13 bases long. The CDR3 numbers 17 residues from cysteine through phenylalanine. Solely the CDR3 DNA is kept, with 51 bases framed from the first base.